Listed here are 15 T cell receptor beta chains from one sample, sequenced in a study of T cell changes during pregnancy in multiple sclerosis (dated by TCRdb to between 2017 and 2020). Libraries were constructed by the immunoSEQ multiplex PCR assay. Imported from immuneACCESS, the table was reduced by TCRdb to in-frame sequences with V and J called. These copies leave out some clones; in studies compared against another copy, an unresolved V gene accounts for under half, and the cause of the remainder is not known. Within this sample are roughly 43,000 clones, with roughly nine tenths of them counted one time only. The top ten clones comprise about 1% of the sample. The sample consisted of CD4+ T cells from peripheral blood mononuclear cells, taken after pregnancy. Receptors were obtained from a female donor with multiple sclerosis, enrolled in a pregnancy study.

The genes are TRBV7-9 and TRBJ1-2; D unclear. Germline-derived CDR1 and CDR2 are SEHNR and FQNEAQ (reference sequence). Trimming took 1 base from V and 3 from J, leaving 12 bases between them. This CDR3 contains 15 residues. The CDR3 spells CASSLDQVVDYGYTF. The CDR3 nucleotides are TGTGCCAGCAGCTTAGACCAGGTGGTGGACTATGGCTACACCTTC.

The CDR3: CASRTSEEDTQYF. The CDR3 DNA is TGTGCCAGCAGGACTAGTGAGGAAGATACGCAGTATTTT. This rearrangement joins TRBV2 to TRBJ2-3, with TRBD2 as a possible D gene (6 bases). Germline CDR1 reads SNHLY; CDR2 reads FYNNEI. Trimming took off 6 bases at V and 5 bases at J, with 12 bases between the two ends. The CDR3 totals 13 residues.

This chain joins TRBV11-3 and TRBJ2-1; D gene ambiguous. In germline, CDR1 is SGHNT, CDR2 YENEEA. This CDR3 is built from 14 residues. Trimming left V 1 base short and J 3 bases short, with 7 bases between. The CDR3 region is CASSLVSGYNEQFF. In DNA form, the CDR3 reads TGTGCCAGCAGCTTAGTGTCCGGCTACAATGAGCAGTTCTTC.

CDR3 sequence (DNA): TGTGCCAGCAGCCAAGATTTAATAGCGGGAGGCTCTGGGGCCAACGTCCTGACTTTC. Translating gives CASSQDLIAGGSGANVLTF. V is TRBV4-2 and J is TRBJ2-6; 10 bases line up with TRBD2. Germline V CDR1 and CDR2: LGHNA, YNFKEQ. Trimming at V came to 0 bases and at J to 0 bases, leaving 5 bases not matched to a gene. The length of the CDR3 is 19 residues.

The V and J genes are TRBV19 and TRBJ1-5; possibly TRBD1 for D (5 bases). In germline, CDR1 is LNHDA, CDR2 SQIVND (reference sequence). Trimming pared 6 bases from V and 5 bases from J, leaving 11 bases between. This CDR3 has 13 amino acids. The CDR3 DNA is TGTGCCAGTAGCGACAGTTTTTATCAGCCCCAGCATTTT. Amino acids: CASSDSFYQPQHF.

The rearrangement uses TRBV7-2 and TRBJ1-5; the match to TRBD1 covers 7 bases. The V gene end was trimmed by 8 bases and the J gene end by 4 bases; junction bases not matched to a gene: 11. Germline CDR1 is SGHTA and CDR2 is FQGNSA. The CDR3 has 15 residues. This chain's CDR3 is CASGQQGRQNQPQHF. DNA for the CDR3: TGTGCCAGCGGGCAACAGGGGCGACAGAATCAGCCCCAGCATTTT.

DNA of the CDR3: TGTGCCAGCAGTGACTCCGGGACTAGCGGCACAGATACGCAGTATTTT. Translation gives CASSDSGTSGTDTQYF. The chain combines TRBV6-4 with TRBJ2-3; 10 bases match TRBD2. Trimming removed 0 bases from V and 1 base from J; junction bases left unmatched: 1. This CDR3 region has 16 residues. Germline values: CDR1 MRHNA, CDR2 SNTAGT.

V gene TRBV14 combines with J gene TRBJ2-7; D is unclear. Between the trimmed V and J ends, which lost 5 bases and 3 bases, there was a span of 5 bases. The V gene's germline CDR1 is SGHDN and CDR2 FVKESK. This CDR3 comprises 11 residues. The CDR3 DNA reads TGTGCCAGCAGCTCATTCTACGAGCAGTACTTC. Residues: CASSSFYEQYF.

CDR3 coding DNA: TGCAGCGTTTGTGGGACAGGGGATTACGAGCAGTACTTC. Protein product: CSVCGTGDYEQYF. V is TRBV29-1 and J is TRBJ2-7, with TRBD1 identical over 10 bases. CDR3 length equals 13 residues. The germline CDR1 and CDR2 sequences are SQVTM and ANQGSEA. The V and J ends lost 5 bases and 4 bases, in that order; junction bases with no gene match: 5.

This chain uses TRBV19 with TRBJ2-3; 11 bases are shared with TRBD2. This CDR3 contains 16 residues. In germline, CDR1 is LNHDA, CDR2 SQIVND (reference sequence). The J segment lost 6 bases and the V segment lost 5 bases, leaving 10 bases of the junction unmatched. CDR3 coding DNA: TGTGCCAGTAGTTCAGGGACTAGCGGTTACTTCGATACGCAGTATTTT. This sequence encodes CASSSGTSGYFDTQYF.

In its sample, this clone was seen once. J is TRBJ2-7 and V is TRBV7-2; 10 bases map to TRBD2. V lost 2 bases, J lost 3 bases, and 1 base stayed unmatched. Germline V gene sequence: CDR1 SGHTA, CDR2 FQGNSA. This CDR3 comprises 14 residues. The CDR3 coding sequence is TGTGCCAGCAGCTTATGGACTAGCGGCTACGAGCAGTACTTC. Translating it yields CASSLWTSGYEQYF.

The rearrangement uses TRBV11-1 and TRBJ1-2; 8 bases fit TRBD1. The CDR3 is made up of 14 amino acids. V trimming: 5 bases; J trimming: 2 bases; junction bases outside the gene matches: 4. Germline V gene lookup returns CDR1 SGHAT and CDR2 FQDESV (reference sequence). The CDR3 is CASSPGQGNYGYTF. The CDR3 nucleotides read TGTGCCAGCAGCCCCGGACAGGGAAACTATGGCTACACCTTC.

The chain couples TRBV5-4 to TRBJ1-2; D call uncertain. V lost 2 bases and J lost 3, with 14 bases in between. Germline V gene data show CDR1 as SGHNT and CDR2 as YYREEE (reference sequence). The CDR3 consists of 15 residues. The CDR3 DNA reads as TGTGCCAGCAGCTTCCAGGCACGTAGAGACTATGGCTACACCTTC. It codes for CASSFQARRDYGYTF.

V usage is TRBV5-5 and J usage is TRBJ2-1; 10 bases fit TRBD2. V gave up 4 bases and J gave up 4 bases; unmatched junction bases: 8. Germline CDR1 reads SGHKS; CDR2 reads YYEKEE (reference sequence). This CDR3 contains 16 residues. The CDR3 spells CASSLLGLAVYNEQFF. CDR3 nucleotides: TGTGCCAGCAGCCTACTCGGACTAGCGGTGTACAATGAGCAGTTCTTC.

This sequence joins TRBV6-1 and TRBJ1-2, with D unresolved. Per germline, CDR1 MNHNS and CDR2 SASEGT. This CDR3 region has 16 residues. With 0 bases removed from V and 4 bases from J, the gap between germline ends came to 15 bases. The CDR3 region is CASSEAGGRFVYGYTF. The CDR3 DNA reads TGTGCCAGCAGTGAAGCAGGAGGGCGCTTCGTCTATGGCTACACCTTC.